The rows below give T cell receptor beta chains drawn from one sample of a study of cytomegalovirus exposure and HLA in healthy donors. Data came from immunoSEQ multiplex PCR; TCRdb stores just in-frame clones and leaves some out. The sample has some 160,000 clones; under 85% are singletons. The specimen was PBMCs. The source of these receptors is a young woman in good health and CMV-seronegative. The conserved cysteine and the conserved F or W are not part of the CDR3 here. The order of the fields is clone size, V gene, CDR3 protein. Size is stated for part of the rows, as once, few or many counts, or as a class when the clone is expanded.

abundance: once
v_gene: TRBV4-1
CDR3aa: ASSQDLETDKDQPQH

abundance: NA
v_gene: TRBV18
CDR3aa: ASSPETGASGYT

abundance: NA
v_gene: TRBV5-8
CDR3aa: ASNALGEGTEAF

abundance: NA
v_gene: TRBV5-1
CDR3aa: ASSLQGPNEAF

abundance: once
v_gene: TRBV10-3
CDR3aa: ATTDGSGHEQY

abundance: few
v_gene: TRBV9
CDR3aa: ASSGARGYEQY

abundance: NA
v_gene: TRBV6-6
CDR3aa: ASSAQGRRANQPQH

abundance: NA
v_gene: TRBV6-1
CDR3aa: ASSGTELYEQY

abundance: once
v_gene: TRBV18
CDR3aa: ASSPDSEAF

abundance: NA
v_gene: TRBV28
CDR3aa: ASSFPGNSNNEQF

abundance: NA
v_gene: TRBV5-1
CDR3aa: ASSLVEGDTDTQY

abundance: NA
v_gene: TRBV4-1
CDR3aa: ASSQERTFNQPQH

abundance: NA
v_gene: TRBV2
CDR3aa: ASSGGGTTAYNEQF

abundance: once
v_gene: TRBV7-9
CDR3aa: ASSPIHEKLF

abundance: NA
v_gene: TRBV6-5
CDR3aa: ASRSTAIHSPLH

abundance: NA
v_gene: TRBV13
CDR3aa: ASSLGSRGAEAF

abundance: NA
v_gene: TRBV5-5
CDR3aa: ASSFRQGSGYGYT

abundance: NA
v_gene: TRBV27
CDR3aa: ASSLRTGGDRTEAF

abundance: NA
v_gene: TRBV7-2
CDR3aa: ASSSLGGDYTDTQY

abundance: few
v_gene: TRBV27
CDR3aa: ASSSRGEQY

abundance: NA
v_gene: TRBV7-6
CDR3aa: ASSPPGGGASYNEQF

abundance: NA
v_gene: TRBV15
CDR3aa: ATSRELEDRITTGELF

abundance: NA
v_gene: TRBV11-3
CDR3aa: ASSLDLRRGLRYEQY

abundance: once
v_gene: TRBV14
CDR3aa: ASSQVPPRTGVVNTQY

abundance: NA
v_gene: TRBV5-1
CDR3aa: ASSLDGGPQH

abundance: NA
v_gene: TRBV2
CDR3aa: ASSESGASGDEQF

abundance: NA
v_gene: TRBV7-3
CDR3aa: ASSRTRDLHSEQF

abundance: NA
v_gene: TRBV15
CDR3aa: ATSSPFGEKLF

abundance: NA
v_gene: TRBV29-1
CDR3aa: SVDGASYNEQF

abundance: NA
v_gene: TRBV19
CDR3aa: ASSMWQGADTEAF

abundance: NA
v_gene: TRBV10-3
CDR3aa: AARGRVGEAF

abundance: NA
v_gene: TRBV4-1
CDR3aa: ASSRTGQGEAF